The T cell receptor beta chain described here comes from a study of cytomegalovirus exposure and HLA in healthy donors. General observations from the study: A likely sequencing artifact accounted for one observed cluster of highly shared sequence variants. Earlier analysis looked at TCR beta V segments, and most were productive about 87% or about 30% of the time.

Nominal health characterized the donors when sampled, though unrecorded immune exposures were likely. It was with 60 Vbeta and 13 Jbeta primers that the PCR ran. Original handling: In a later analysis, some 10 million of tens of millions of unique beta chains occurred in at least two donors. Using immunoSEQ multiplex PCR, the repertoire was profiled, and TCRdb retains in-frame clones only, with some absent. The V and J calls and clone size are taken from that table; D and trimming were inferred from the DNA. Of over 90,000 clones detected, more than 65% appear once; the ten largest clones hold about a tenth. Germline loops: CDR1 SQVTM, CDR2 ANQGSEA. V lost 6 bases and J lost 9, with 21 bases in between. This CDR3 contains 13 residues. On this clone itself: Its antigen is not identified.

This chain uses TRBV29-1 with TRBJ2-7; D not certain. The TCR comes from a woman in her late teens or twenties in good health and CMV-seropositive. Input material: PBMCs. CDR3 in amino acids: CSVLDPRPARQYF. The CDR3 DNA follows: TGCAGCGTCTTAGACCCCCGCCCTGCTAGGCAGTACTTC.